Listed below are T cell receptor beta chains from one sample, sequenced in a study of human T cells and chemical hapten exposure. Each CDR3 protein gets one entry after TCRdb re-called the RACE reads with MiXCR. Here the sample spans some 90,000 distinct CDR3 sequences, roughly 8.5% being singletons. The starting material was whole blood, obtained in connection with sensitization to the hapten diphenylcyclopropenone (DPC). The receptor source for this set is a man aged 40-55 years with alopecia areata. Some clones in this sample may be carry-over from other donors' samples. Each CDR3 is given with its conserved first and last residue. D genes are given only for firm matches. The size of a clone is reported for some rows only, either as once, few or many, or as a class for expanded clones.

abundance: few; d_gene: TRBD2; v_gene: TRBV10-3; j_gene: TRBJ2-7; CDR3nt: TGTGCCATCAGGCGGGAGGGGTCCTACGAGCAGTACTTC; CDR3aa: CAIRREGSYEQYF
abundance: many; d_gene: NA; v_gene: TRBV6-2/TRBV6-3; j_gene: TRBJ1-1; CDR3nt: TGTGCCAGCAGGCCCAGAGGGGAGAACACTGAAGCTTTCTTT; CDR3aa: CASRPRGENTEAFF
abundance: few; d_gene: NA; v_gene: TRBV4-3; j_gene: TRBJ2-3; CDR3nt: TGCGCCAGCAGCCAAGGCGAATCGAGGGGCACAGATACGCAGTATTTT; CDR3aa: CASSQGESRGTDTQYF
abundance: many; d_gene: NA; v_gene: TRBV3-1; j_gene: TRBJ1-6; CDR3nt: TGTGCCAGCAGCCGGACAGATAATTCACCCCTCCACTTT; CDR3aa: CASSRTDNSPLHF
abundance: few; d_gene: NA; v_gene: TRBV7-9; j_gene: TRBJ2-5; CDR3nt: TGTGCCAGCAGCTTAGGAGGGGGAGGTGAGACCCAGTACTTC; CDR3aa: CASSLGGGGETQYF
abundance: NA; d_gene: NA; v_gene: TRBV11-1; j_gene: TRBJ1-1; CDR3nt: TGTGCCAGCAGCTTAGCGCCCCTAAGCACTGAAGCTTTCTTT; CDR3aa: CASSLAPLSTEAFF
abundance: few; d_gene: TRBD2; v_gene: TRBV5-1; j_gene: TRBJ2-7; CDR3nt: TGCGCCAGCAGCTTGGGGTCTAGCGGGACTACCTACGAGCAGTACTTC; CDR3aa: CASSLGSSGTTYEQYF
abundance: many; d_gene: NA; v_gene: TRBV5-6; j_gene: TRBJ1-4; CDR3nt: TGTGCCAGCAGCTTGGTTAATGACCTTAATGAAAAACTGTTTTTT; CDR3aa: CASSLVNDLNEKLFF
abundance: few; d_gene: NA; v_gene: TRBV4-3; j_gene: TRBJ2-2; CDR3nt: TGCGCCAGCAGCCAGCGGCAGGTGGGCGGGGAGCTGTTTTTT; CDR3aa: CASSQRQVGGELFF
abundance: NA; d_gene: TRBD2; v_gene: TRBV28; j_gene: TRBJ2-5; CDR3nt: TGTGCCAGCACCCTTGAGGCGGGAGGGCACGAGACCCAGTACTTC; CDR3aa: CASTLEAGGHETQYF
abundance: NA; d_gene: NA; v_gene: TRBV28; j_gene: TRBJ2-7; CDR3nt: TGTGCCAGCGGGGCGACAGGTAGCTCCTACGAGCAGTACTTC; CDR3aa: CASGATGSSYEQYF
abundance: many; d_gene: NA; v_gene: TRBV27; j_gene: TRBJ1-4; CDR3nt: TGTGCCAGCAGTTTGACAGAAGCGTATTCAACTAATGAAAAACTGTTTTTT; CDR3aa: CASSLTEAYSTNEKLFF
abundance: few; d_gene: NA; v_gene: TRBV28; j_gene: TRBJ2-7; CDR3nt: TGTGCCAGCAGTTCCCCCGGACACGAGCAGTACTTC; CDR3aa: CASSSPGHEQYF
abundance: NA; d_gene: TRBD2; v_gene: TRBV4-3; j_gene: TRBJ2-1; CDR3nt: TGCGCCAGCAGCCAAGATAGCGGGATCAACAATGAGCAGTTCTTC; CDR3aa: CASSQDSGINNEQFF
abundance: few; d_gene: NA; v_gene: TRBV27; j_gene: TRBJ1-3; CDR3nt: TGTGCCAGCAGTTTATCCTCTGCCTCTGGAAACACCATATATTTT; CDR3aa: CASSLSSASGNTIYF
abundance: many; d_gene: NA; v_gene: TRBV6-2/TRBV6-3; j_gene: TRBJ1-5; CDR3nt: TGTGCCAGCAGTTACCCCGGAGGTCGTCAGCCCCAGCATTTT; CDR3aa: CASSYPGGRQPQHF